This T cell receptor (beta chain) emerged from a study of blood T cell repertoires in COVID-19. Study summary: In each case, the material was cDNA or gDNA derived from T cells, B-cell-depleted T cells, or PBMCs.

There are 14 residues in the CDR3. Trimming cost V 3 bases and J 6 bases, with 10 bases left between them. Germline CDR1 reads SGDLS; CDR2 reads YYNGEE. Original analysis: How many nucleated cells were present was estimated from reference gene primer amplification. The repertoire was sequenced with immunoSEQ multiplex PCR; TCRdb's copy has only in-frame clones and lacks some. V, J and clone size are those of that table, while D and trimming were read from the DNA. In the table there are around 100,000 clones, approximately 91% of which are singletons. The sequence was collected from a middle-aged man with active COVID-19. Sequenced input: peripheral blood. This chain joins TRBV9 and TRBJ1-6, with TRBD1 as a possible D gene (6 bases). The CDR3 spells CASSGGQVNSPLHF. The CDR3 DNA follows: TGTGCCAGCAGCGGGGGACAAGTTAATTCACCCCTCCACTTT.